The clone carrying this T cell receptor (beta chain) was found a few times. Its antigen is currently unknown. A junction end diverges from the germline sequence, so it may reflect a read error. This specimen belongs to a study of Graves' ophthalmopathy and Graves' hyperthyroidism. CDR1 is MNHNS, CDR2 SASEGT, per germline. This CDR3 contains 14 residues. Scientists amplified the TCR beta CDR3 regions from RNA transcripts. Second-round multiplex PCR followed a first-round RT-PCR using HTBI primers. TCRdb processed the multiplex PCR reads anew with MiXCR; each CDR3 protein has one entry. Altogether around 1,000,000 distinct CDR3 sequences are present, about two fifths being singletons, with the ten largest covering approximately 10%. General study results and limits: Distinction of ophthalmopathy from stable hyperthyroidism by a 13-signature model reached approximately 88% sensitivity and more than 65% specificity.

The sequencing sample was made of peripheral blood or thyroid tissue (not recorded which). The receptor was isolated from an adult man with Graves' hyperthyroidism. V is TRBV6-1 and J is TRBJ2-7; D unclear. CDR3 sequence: CASSEMPVVDELYF. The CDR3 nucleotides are TGTGCCAGCAGTGAAATGCCCGTGGTGGACGAGCTGTACTTC.